The 15 T cell receptor beta chains listed next were all sequenced from one sample in a study of CD4 T cells in relation to SARS-CoV-2 and coronaviruses. CD4+ T cells from unexposed donors were obtained before the COVID-19 pandemic (2011-2018). Isolation of CD4+ T cells took place after about 10 days in culture. Data came from immunoSEQ multiplex PCR; TCRdb stores just in-frame clones and leaves some out. Here the sample spans just over 25,000 clones, around 75% being singletons. Their specific antigens are unknown. The sample taken for sequencing was CD4+ T cells from PBMCs, cultured in vitro. The receptors derive from a human donor in good health.

In nucleotides, the CDR3 is TGTGCCAGCAGCTTCTCCGGACTAGCGGTACAAGAGACCCAGTACTTC. Its translation is CASSFSGLAVQETQYF. The V call is TRBV5-6, the J call TRBJ2-5; TRBD2 aligns across 10 bases. This CDR3 is 16 amino acids long. In germline, CDR1 is SGHDT, CDR2 YYEEEE. V dropped 2 bases and J dropped 2; count of bases not matched to a gene: 6.

The J gene is TRBJ2-7, the V gene TRBV13; D possibly corresponds to TRBD1 (6 bases). V shed 5 bases and J shed 3 bases, with 14 bases lying between them. Germline CDR1 reads PRHDT; CDR2 reads FYEKMQ (reference sequence). CDR3 length: 14 residues. The CDR3 nucleotides read TGTGCCAGCAGCCCGGACAGTAAAGTCTACGAGCAGTACTTC. Residues: CASSPDSKVYEQYF. Full variable domain (outside the CDR3, taken from reference TRBV13 and TRBJ2-7): AAGVIQSPRHLIKEKRETATLKCYPIPRHDTVYWYQQGPGQDPQFLISFYEKMQSDKGSIPDRFSAQQFSDYHSELNMSSLELGDSALYFCASSPDSKVYEQYFGPGTRLTVT.

This chain links TRBV3-1 (or the pseudogene TRBV3-2) with TRBJ2-7; D perhaps matches TRBD1 (6 bases). Germline V gene lookup returns CDR1 LGHDT and CDR2 YNNKEL (reference sequence). The germline V and J ends were trimmed by 0 bases and 6 bases, with 12 bases remaining between them. The CDR3 is 14 amino acids. CDR3 protein: CASSQDRGRGEQYF. CDR3 DNA sequence: TGTGCCAGCAGCCAAGACAGGGGAAGAGGCGAGCAGTACTTC.

The rearrangement joins TRBV10-1 to TRBJ2-3; the D is unclear. Looked up from germline, CDR1 is WNHNN and CDR2 is SYGVQD (reference sequence). Trimming took 1 base from V and 0 from J, leaving 2 bases between them. The CDR3 covers 13 residues. The CDR3 region is CASSEFSTDTQYF. The CDR3 DNA reads as TGCGCCAGCAGTGAGTTCAGCACAGATACGCAGTATTTT.

The chain is built from TRBV3-1 (or the pseudogene TRBV3-2) and TRBJ2-7, with a weak D call TRBD2 (5 bases). The ends were cut back, 1 base at V and 3 bases at J, with 10 bases in the middle. Germline CDR1 LGHDT, CDR2 YNNKEL (reference sequence). The CDR3 totals 14 residues. CDR3 region: CASSQGLSGYEQYF. The CDR3 DNA reads TGTGCCAGCAGCCAAGGTTTAAGCGGCTACGAGCAGTACTTC.

This clone was detected only a few times. This rearrangement joins TRBV5-6 to TRBJ1-4; D unclear. Germline CDR1 and CDR2: SGHDT and YYEEEE. Deletions cut 0 bases from V and 7 bases from J, with 10 bases between. The CDR3 has 14 residues. CDR3 protein: CASSLEGWGEKLFF. CDR3 coding DNA: TGTGCCAGCAGCTTGGAAGGGTGGGGTGAAAAACTGTTTTTT.

The chain joins TRBV7-9 to TRBJ2-7; possibly TRBD1 for D (7 bases). Germline assignment: CDR1 SEHNR and CDR2 FQNEAQ (reference sequence). The V end lost 3 bases, the J end lost 7 bases, and 19 bases lay between the germline ends. The CDR3 runs to 15 residues. CDR3 loop: CASSFAPEGAKEQYF. The DNA for the CDR3 is TGTGCCAGCAGCTTTGCCCCGGAGGGGGCCAAGGAGCAGTACTTC. Full variable domain (missing parts from reference TRBV7-9 and TRBJ2-7): DTGVSQNPRHKITKRGQNVTFRCDPISEHNRLYWYRQTLGQGPEFLTYFQNEAQLEKSRLLSDRFSAERPKGSFSTLEIQRTEQGDSAMYLCASSFAPEGAKEQYFGPGTRLTVT.

The chain carries TRBV10-3 and TRBJ1-2; D is unresolved. Germline values: CDR1 ENHRY, CDR2 SYGVKD. This CDR3 has 11 amino acids. The V end was cut by 3 bases, the J end by 8 bases, with 7 bases between. CDR3 sequence reads: CAISDVSGYTF. For the CDR3, the DNA is TGTGCCATCAGTGATGTTAGCGGCTACACCTTC.

The chain uses TRBV7-2 and TRBJ2-1; the D gene is possibly TRBD2 (7 bases). CDR1 is SGHTA and CDR2 is FQGNSA in the germline V gene. The CDR3 spans 17 residues. V was trimmed by 3 bases and J by 6 bases, leaving 21 bases between them. The CDR3 DNA follows: TGTGCCAGCAGCTTGGCGGGGGACAATTTTAGACCCAATGAGCAGTTCTTC. It specifies CASSLAGDNFRPNEQFF. Using reference TRBV7-2 and TRBJ2-1 for the parts outside the CDR3, the full variable domain is GAGVSQSPSNKVTEKGKDVELRCDPISGHTALYWYRQSLGQGLEFLIYFQGNSAPDKSGLPSDRFSAERTGGSVSTLTIQRTQQEDSAVYLCASSLAGDNFRPNEQFFGPGTRLTVL.

The rearrangement links TRBV19 to TRBJ1-1; no reliable D call. Germline V gene data show CDR1 as LNHDA and CDR2 as SQIVND (reference sequence). Trimming left V 6 bases short and J 1 base short, with 12 bases between. This CDR3 spans 14 amino acids. In DNA, the CDR3 is TGTGCCAGTAGCAAAAACGTTCCGAACACTGAAGCTTTCTTT. It translates to CASSKNVPNTEAFF.

V and J are TRBV7-9 and TRBJ1-2; D gene uncertain. The V end was cut by 4 bases, the J end by 8 bases, with 20 bases between. Per germline, CDR1 SEHNR and CDR2 FQNEAQ (reference sequence). CDR3 length equals 15 residues. This CDR3 is CASSSSSWRTGGYTF. CDR3 bases: TGTGCCAGCAGCTCGTCGTCGTGGAGAACGGGGGGCTACACCTTC.

This chain uses TRBV5-1 with TRBJ2-1; 10 bases line up with TRBD2. Germline CDR1 is SGHRS and CDR2 is YFSETQ. V dropped 0 bases and J dropped 10; count of bases not matched to a gene: 4. The CDR3 sequence is 14 residues long. In DNA, the CDR3 is TGCGCCAGCAGCTTGGTCGGGACTAGCGTCGAGCAGTTCTTC. Translation gives CASSLVGTSVEQFF.

The rearrangement joins TRBV9 to TRBJ2-2; 9 positions agree with TRBD2. The ends lost 0 bases at V and 4 bases at J; junction bases unmatched: 4. Looked up from germline, CDR1 is SGDLS and CDR2 is YYNGEE. The CDR3 runs 16 residues. CDR3 sequence (DNA): TGTGCCAGCAGCGTAGCAGCGGGAGGTTTCACCGGGGAGCTGTTTTTT. Protein: CASSVAAGGFTGELFF.

This sequence joins TRBV6-2 or TRBV6-3 and TRBJ2-1; 13 nucleotides agree with TRBD2. This CDR3 has 17 residues. After removal of 5 bases from V and 7 bases from J, the junction contained 11 bases not matched to a gene. Germline CDR1 reads MNHEY; CDR2 reads SVGEGT. CDR3 region: CASSPPGLAGLGNEQFF. The CDR3 nucleotides read TGTGCCAGCAGTCCCCCGGGACTAGCGGGACTTGGGAATGAGCAGTTCTTC.

V gene TRBV4-3 combines with J gene TRBJ1-4, with unresolved D. The CDR3 is 14 residues long. V was trimmed by 0 bases and J by 7 bases, leaving 9 bases between them. Germline V gives CDR1 LGHNA, CDR2 YSLEER. The CDR3 coding sequence is TGCGCCAGCAGCCAAGAAAGCATAAGTGAAAAACTGTTTTTT. It is translated as CASSQESISEKLFF.